This T cell receptor (beta chain) was obtained from a study of OX40 agonist ivuxolimab in advanced cancers. Background on the study: Ivuxolimab was delivered to patients intravenously every 2 weeks at doses spanning 0.01 to 10 mg/kg. Under the entry rules, prior anti-PD-1, anti-PD-L1 or anti-CTLA-4 therapy was allowed, and about 38% had some.

As to this clone: What it binds is not known.

Study observations and caveats: CD4+ and CD8+ blood T cells expanded clonally by week 6 at 0.1 to 3.0 mg/kg.

Sequencing used immunoSEQ multiplex PCR; TCRdb keeps in-frame clones, though not all of them. The sample gives about 84,000 clones, nearly 95% of which show up once; approximately 9.9% is in the top ten. The sample consisted of CD4+ or CD8+ T cells sorted from blood, taken in a trial of the OX40 agonist ivuxolimab. The receptor was isolated from an adult with an advanced solid tumor such as melanoma, head and neck, liver or kidney cancer.

The CDR3 coding sequence is TGCGCCAGCAGTGAGGGACAGGGCCTTTCTGGGGCCAACGTCCTGACTTTC. Its translation is CASSEGQGLSGANVLTF. The gene calls are TRBV10-1 and TRBJ2-6; 8 bases are a match to TRBD1. The ends lost 2 bases at V and 1 base at J; junction bases unmatched: 4. Germline CDR1 WNHNN, CDR2 SYGVQD (reference sequence). The CDR3 length is 17 residues.